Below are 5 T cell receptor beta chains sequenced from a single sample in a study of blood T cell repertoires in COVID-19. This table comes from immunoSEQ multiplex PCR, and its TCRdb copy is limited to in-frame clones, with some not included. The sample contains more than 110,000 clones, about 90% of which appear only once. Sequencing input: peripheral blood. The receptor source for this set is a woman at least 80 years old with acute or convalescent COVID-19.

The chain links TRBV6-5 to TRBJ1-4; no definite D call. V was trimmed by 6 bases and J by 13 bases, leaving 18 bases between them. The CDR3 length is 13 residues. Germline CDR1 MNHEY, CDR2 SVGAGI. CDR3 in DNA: TGTGCCAGCAGCCCGCCCGGAGCAGTTTCACTGTTTTTT. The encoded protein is CASSPPGAVSLFF.

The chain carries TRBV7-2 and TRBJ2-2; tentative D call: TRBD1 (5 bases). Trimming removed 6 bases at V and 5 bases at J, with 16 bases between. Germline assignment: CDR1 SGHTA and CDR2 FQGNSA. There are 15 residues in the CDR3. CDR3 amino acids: CASRLPLSGTGELFF. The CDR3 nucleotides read TGTGCCAGCAGACTCCCCCTTTCAGGGACCGGGGAGCTGTTTTTT.

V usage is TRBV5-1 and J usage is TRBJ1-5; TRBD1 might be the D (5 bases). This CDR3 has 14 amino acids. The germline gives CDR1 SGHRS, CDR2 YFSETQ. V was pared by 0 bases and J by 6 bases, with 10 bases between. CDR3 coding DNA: TGCGCCAGCAGCTTGGCGGGGGAAGGTCAGCCCCAGCATTTT. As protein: CASSLAGEGQPQHF.

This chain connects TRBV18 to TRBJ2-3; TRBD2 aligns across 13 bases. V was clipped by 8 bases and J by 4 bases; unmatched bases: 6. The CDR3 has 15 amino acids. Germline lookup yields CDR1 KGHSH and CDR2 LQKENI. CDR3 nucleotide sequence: TGTGCCAGCCAGGAGACTAGCGGGGGGCCAGATACGCAGTATTTT. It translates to CASQETSGGPDTQYF.

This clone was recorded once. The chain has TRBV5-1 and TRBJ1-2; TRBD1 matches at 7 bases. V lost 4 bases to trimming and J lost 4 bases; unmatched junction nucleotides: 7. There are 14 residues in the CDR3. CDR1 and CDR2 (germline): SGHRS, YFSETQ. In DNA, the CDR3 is TGCGCCAGCAGCGGGGGGACAGATCTCTATGGCTACACCTTC. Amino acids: CASSGGTDLYGYTF.